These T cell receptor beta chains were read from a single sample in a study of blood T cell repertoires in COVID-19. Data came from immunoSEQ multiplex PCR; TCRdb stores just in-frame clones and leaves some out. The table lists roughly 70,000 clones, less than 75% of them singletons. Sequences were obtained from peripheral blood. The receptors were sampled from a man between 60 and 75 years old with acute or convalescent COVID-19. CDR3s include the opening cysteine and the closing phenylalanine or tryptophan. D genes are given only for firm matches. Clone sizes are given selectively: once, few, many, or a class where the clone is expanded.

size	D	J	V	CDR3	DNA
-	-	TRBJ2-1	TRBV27	CASSLLGLALVNEQFF	TGTGCCAGCAGTTTATTAGGGTTAGCGCTTGTCAATGAGCAGTTCTTC
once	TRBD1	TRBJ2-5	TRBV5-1	CASSHTGGQETQYF	TGCGCCAGCAGCCACACAGGGGGGCAGGAGACCCAGTACTTC
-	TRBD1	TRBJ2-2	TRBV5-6	CASSWTGGGNTGELFF	TGTGCCAGCAGCTGGACAGGGGGTGGGAACACCGGGGAGCTGTTTTTT
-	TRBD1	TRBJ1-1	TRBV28	CASRTRTGLTEAFF	TGTGCCAGCCGGACCCGGACAGGACTCACTGAAGCTTTCTTT
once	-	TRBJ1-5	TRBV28	CASSLWDRYSNQPQHF	TGTGCCAGCAGTTTATGGGACAGATATAGCAATCAGCCCCAGCATTTT
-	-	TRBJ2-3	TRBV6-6	CASSYFPGTRGNTQYF	TGTGCCAGCAGTTACTTCCCGGGAACGAGAGGGAATACGCAGTATTTT
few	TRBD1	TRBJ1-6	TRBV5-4	CASSPGGAGNSPLHF	TGTGCCAGCAGCCCAGGGGGCGCGGGGAATTCACCCCTCCACTTT
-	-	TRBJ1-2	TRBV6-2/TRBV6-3	CASSYPSAGQYDYGYTF	TGTGCCAGCAGTTACCCTTCGGCTGGACAGTATGACTATGGCTACACCTTC
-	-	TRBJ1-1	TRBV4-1	CASSQVFRGGEAFF	TGCGCCAGCAGCCAAGTTTTCAGGGGTGGTGAAGCTTTCTTT
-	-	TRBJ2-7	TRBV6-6	CASSYMGQTYEQYF	TGTGCCAGCAGTTACATGGGCCAAACCTACGAGCAGTACTTC
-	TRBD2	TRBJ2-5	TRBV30	CAWRRSSGIQETQYF	TGTGCCTGGAGAAGGTCTAGCGGGATTCAAGAGACCCAGTACTTC
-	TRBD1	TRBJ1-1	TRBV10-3	CTINRDRDTEAFF	TGTACCATCAATAGAGACAGGGACACTGAAGCTTTCTTT
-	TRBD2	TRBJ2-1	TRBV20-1	CSASRGDYAYNEQFF	TGCAGTGCTAGTAGAGGGGACTACGCCTACAATGAGCAGTTCTTC
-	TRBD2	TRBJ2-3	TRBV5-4	CASSLESSGKDTQYF	TGTGCCAGCAGCTTGGAGTCTAGCGGGAAAGATACGCAGTATTTT
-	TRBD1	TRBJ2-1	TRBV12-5	CASGLGDRGGWDEQFF	TGTGCTAGTGGTTTGGGAGACAGGGGAGGATGGGATGAGCAGTTCTTC
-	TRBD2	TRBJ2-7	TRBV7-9	CASTTSGTYEQYF	TGTGCCAGCACGACTAGCGGGACCTACGAGCAGTACTTC
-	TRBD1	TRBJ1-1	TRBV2	CASRRDSSARAFF	TGTGCCAGCAGGAGGGACAGCTCGGCCCGCGCTTTCTTT
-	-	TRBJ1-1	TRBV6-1	CASSERWESTEAFF	TGTGCCAGCAGTGAACGGTGGGAGTCCACTGAAGCTTTCTTT
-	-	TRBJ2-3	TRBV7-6	CASSLASGSTDTQYF	TGTGCCAGCAGCTTAGCATCAGGGAGCACAGATACGCAGTATTTT
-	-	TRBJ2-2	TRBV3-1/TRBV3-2	CASSRGPEGAGELFF	TGTGCCAGCAGCCGGGGCCCGGAAGGGGCCGGGGAGCTGTTTTTT
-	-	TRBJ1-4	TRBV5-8	CASSLGQSTEKLFF	TGTGCCAGCAGCTTGGGACAGTCCACTGAAAAACTGTTTTTT
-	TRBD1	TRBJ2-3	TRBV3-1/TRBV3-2	CASRTGGEDTQYF	TGTGCCAGTCGGACAGGGGGGGAGGATACGCAGTATTTT
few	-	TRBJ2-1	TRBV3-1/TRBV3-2	CASSQEAYSRDEQFF	TGTGCCAGCAGCCAAGAGGCCTATAGCAGGGATGAGCAGTTCTTC
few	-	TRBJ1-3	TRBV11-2	CASSRVGVGNTIYF	TGTGCCAGCAGCCGAGTAGGGGTTGGAAACACCATATATTTT
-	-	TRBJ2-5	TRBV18	CASSTEQETQYF	TGTGCCAGCTCGACAGAACAAGAGACCCAGTACTTC
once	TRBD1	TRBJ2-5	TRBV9	CASSAYQGALVETQYF	TGTGCCAGCAGCGCTTACCAGGGGGCTCTAGTAGAGACCCAGTACTTC